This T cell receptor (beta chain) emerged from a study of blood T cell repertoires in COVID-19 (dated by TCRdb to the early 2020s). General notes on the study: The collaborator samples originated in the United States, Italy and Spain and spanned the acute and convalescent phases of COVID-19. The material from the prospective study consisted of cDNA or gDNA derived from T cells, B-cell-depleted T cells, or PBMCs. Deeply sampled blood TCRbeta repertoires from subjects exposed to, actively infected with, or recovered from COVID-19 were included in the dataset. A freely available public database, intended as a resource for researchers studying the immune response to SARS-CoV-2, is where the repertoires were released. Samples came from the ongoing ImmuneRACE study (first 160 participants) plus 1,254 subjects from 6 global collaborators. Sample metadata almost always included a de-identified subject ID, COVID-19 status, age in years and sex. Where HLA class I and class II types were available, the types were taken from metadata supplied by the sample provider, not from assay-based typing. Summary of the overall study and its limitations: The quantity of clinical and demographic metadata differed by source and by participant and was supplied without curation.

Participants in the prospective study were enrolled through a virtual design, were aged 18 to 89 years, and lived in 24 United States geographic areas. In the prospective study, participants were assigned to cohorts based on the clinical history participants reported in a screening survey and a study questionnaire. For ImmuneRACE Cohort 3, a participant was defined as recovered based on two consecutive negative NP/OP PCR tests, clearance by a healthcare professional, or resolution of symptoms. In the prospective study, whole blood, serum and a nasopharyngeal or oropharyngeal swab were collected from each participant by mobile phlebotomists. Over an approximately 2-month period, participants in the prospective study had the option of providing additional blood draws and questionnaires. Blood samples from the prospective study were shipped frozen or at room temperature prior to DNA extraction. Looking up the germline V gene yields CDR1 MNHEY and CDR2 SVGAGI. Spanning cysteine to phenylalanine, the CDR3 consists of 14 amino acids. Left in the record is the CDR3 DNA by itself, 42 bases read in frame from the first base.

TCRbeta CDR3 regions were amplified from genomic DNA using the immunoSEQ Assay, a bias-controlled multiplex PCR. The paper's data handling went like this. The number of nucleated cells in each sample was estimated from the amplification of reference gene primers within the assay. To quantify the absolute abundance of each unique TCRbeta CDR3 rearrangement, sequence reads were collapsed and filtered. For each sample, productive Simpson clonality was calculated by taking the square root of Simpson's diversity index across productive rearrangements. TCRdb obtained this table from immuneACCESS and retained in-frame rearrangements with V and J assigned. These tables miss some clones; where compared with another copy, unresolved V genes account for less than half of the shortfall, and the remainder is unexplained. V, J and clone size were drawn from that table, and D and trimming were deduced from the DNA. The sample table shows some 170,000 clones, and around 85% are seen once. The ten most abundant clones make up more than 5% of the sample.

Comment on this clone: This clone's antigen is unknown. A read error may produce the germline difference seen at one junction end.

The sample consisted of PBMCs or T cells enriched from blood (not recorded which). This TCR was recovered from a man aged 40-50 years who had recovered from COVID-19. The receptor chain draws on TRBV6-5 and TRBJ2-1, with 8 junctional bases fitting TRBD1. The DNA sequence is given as TGTGCCAGCAGTTCCAAGTTGCCGGGACAGGCCATTCTCTTC. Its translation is CASSSKLPGQAILF.